This T cell receptor beta chain was found in a study of OX40 agonist ivuxolimab in advanced cancers. V was trimmed by 4 bases and J by 12 bases, leaving 12 bases between them. The V gene's germline CDR1 is MRHNA and CDR2 SNTAGT. This CDR3 contains 12 residues. Assay: immunoSEQ multiplex PCR; the TCRdb copy retains only in-frame clones and omits some. Of tens of thousands of clones in the sample, about 90% were seen once. Source: CD4+ or CD8+ T cells sorted from blood, taken in a trial of the OX40 agonist ivuxolimab. The TCR originated in an adult with an advanced solid tumor such as melanoma, head and neck, liver or kidney cancer. This sequence joins TRBV6-4 and TRBJ1-4; D remains ambiguous. DNA for the CDR3: TGTGCCAGCAGTGCCCCAGGCGAGGAACTGTTTTTT. This sequence encodes CASSAPGEELFF.